This T cell receptor beta chain was identified during a study of T cells after yellow fever vaccination. The CDR3 is 15 amino acids. Per germline, CDR1 DFQATT and CDR2 SNEGSKA (reference sequence). V was clipped by 2 bases and J by 1 base; unmatched bases: 5. To note about this clonotype: Its antigen is not known.

For TCR, cDNA came from 5'RACE template switching, which added a universal primer site and UMIs. TCRdb used MiXCR to reprocess the 5' RACE reads, holding one entry per CDR3 protein. The sample has roughly 310,000 distinct CDR3 sequences, 8.5% to 10% seen once; the top ten hold roughly 18%. Study-wide findings and caveats: At around 95% for CD4 and just over 85% for CD8, most primary-vaccination clones showed up again after the booster. Contaminating bulk clonotypes could be abundant in FACS-sorted repertoires.

Sequenced here: PBMCs, sampled on the day of the first yellow fever vaccination. This clonotype was sampled from a young man who received the YFV17D yellow fever vaccine. This rearrangement joins TRBV20-1 to TRBJ2-3; 8 positions match TRBD2. CDR3 region: CSARRGGTRTDTQYF. CDR3 coding DNA: TGCAGTGCTAGACGGGGGGGTACCCGCACAGATACGCAGTATTTT.